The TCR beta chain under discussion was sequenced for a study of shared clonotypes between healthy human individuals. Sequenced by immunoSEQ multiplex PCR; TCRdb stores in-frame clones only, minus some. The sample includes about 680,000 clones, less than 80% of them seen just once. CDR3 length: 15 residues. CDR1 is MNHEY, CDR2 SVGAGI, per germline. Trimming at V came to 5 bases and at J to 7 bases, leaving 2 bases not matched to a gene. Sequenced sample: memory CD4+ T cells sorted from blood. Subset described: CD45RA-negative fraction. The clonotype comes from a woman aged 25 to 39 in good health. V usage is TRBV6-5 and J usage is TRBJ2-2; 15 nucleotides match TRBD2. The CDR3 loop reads CASSRTSGRGGELFF. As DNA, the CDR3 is TGTGCCAGCAGTCGGACTAGCGGGAGGGGCGGGGAGCTGTTTTTT.